This is a list of T cell receptor beta chains from one sample in a study of shared clonotypes between healthy human individuals. Clones were read by immunoSEQ multiplex PCR, and TCRdb kept only the in-frame ones, dropping some. Of roughly 1,100,000 clones detected, 75% appear once; the ten largest clones hold nearly 1.5%. The sequencing input was memory CD4+ T cells sorted from blood. These receptors were obtained from a young man in good health. Both conserved end residues are part of each CDR3. A D gene is named only where the DNA matches it firmly. Not every row has a clone size; where given, it reads once, few, many or a size class.

V,size,J,D,CDR3,DNA
TRBV5-8,NA,TRBJ2-3,NA,CASSLAVTDTQYF,TGTGCCAGCAGCTTGGCGGTGACAGATACGCAGTATTTT
TRBV7-9,NA,TRBJ1-1,NA,CASSPMGEARNTEAFF,TGTGCCAGCAGCCCTATGGGGGAAGCCCGTAACACTGAAGCTTTCTTT
TRBV14,NA,TRBJ2-5,TRBD2,CASSQSGGPTETQYF,TGTGCCAGCAGCCAAAGCGGGGGGCCCACGGAGACCCAGTACTTC
TRBV27,NA,TRBJ1-2,NA,CASSRALNYGYTF,TGTGCCAGCAGTCGCGCCCTGAACTATGGCTACACCTTC
TRBV27,NA,TRBJ2-6,NA,CASSPGSGANVLTF,TGTGCCAGCAGCCCAGGCTCTGGGGCCAACGTCCTGACTTTC
TRBV15,NA,TRBJ2-7,NA,CATSRDLGGPYEQYF,TGTGCCACCAGCAGAGATCTAGGGGGGCCCTACGAGCAGTACTTC
TRBV18,NA,TRBJ2-6,TRBD1,CASSPIRPGQGGRGANVLTF,TGTGCCAGCTCACCTATTCGTCCCGGACAGGGTGGGCGTGGGGCCAACGTCCTGACTTTC
TRBV6-1,NA,TRBJ1-1,NA,CASSVNTGAGEAFF,TGTGCCAGCAGTGTTAACACGGGGGCTGGTGAAGCTTTCTTT
TRBV29-1,NA,TRBJ2-1,NA,CSVEPLLYNEQFF,TGCAGCGTTGAACCCCTCCTTTACAATGAGCAGTTCTTC
TRBV28,NA,TRBJ2-1,NA,CASIQGFTYNEQFF,TGTGCCAGCATCCAAGGGTTTACCTACAATGAGCAGTTCTTC
TRBV14,NA,TRBJ2-5,NA,CASSLRPRETQYF,TGTGCCAGCAGCCTCCGACCCCGCGAGACCCAGTACTTC
TRBV19,NA,TRBJ1-5,NA,CASSTLPGGANQPQHF,TGTGCCAGTAGTACCCTTCCCGGGGGTGCTAATCAGCCCCAGCATTTT
TRBV7-8,NA,TRBJ2-7,NA,CASTHLGRDKTYEQYF,TGTGCCAGCACCCACCTAGGCCGGGACAAGACCTACGAGCAGTACTTC
TRBV7-2,NA,TRBJ1-2,NA,CASSFAQENGYTF,TGTGCCAGCAGCTTTGCACAGGAGAATGGCTACACCTTC
TRBV7-3,NA,TRBJ1-1,NA,CASSLSRANTEAFF,TGTGCCAGCAGCTTATCCAGGGCGAACACTGAAGCTTTCTTT
TRBV10-3,NA,TRBJ1-6,NA,CAISANGAGLKSPLHF,TGTGCCATCAGTGCAAACGGGGCAGGGCTGAAGTCACCCCTCCACTTT
TRBV28,many,TRBJ2-7,TRBD2,CASSAGRGFNLPYEQYF,TGTGCCAGCAGTGCCGGGAGGGGGTTCAACCTTCCCTACGAGCAGTACTTC
TRBV7-2,NA,TRBJ2-7,NA,CASSSDSRNQQYF,TGTGCCAGCAGCTCGGACTCTCGCAACCAGCAGTACTTC
TRBV18,once,TRBJ2-1,TRBD2,CASSLGLAGTNEQFF,TGTGCCAGCTCACTAGGACTAGCGGGAACCAATGAGCAGTTCTTC
TRBV30,NA,TRBJ1-6,TRBD1,CAWSPTGGSNSPLHF,TGTGCCTGGAGTCCTACAGGGGGAAGCAATTCACCCCTCCACTTT
TRBV7-9,NA,TRBJ2-3,NA,CASSLSTSADTQYF,TGTGCCAGCAGCTTATCGACCTCGGCAGATACGCAGTATTTT
TRBV5-1,NA,TRBJ2-7,TRBD1,CASSFSTGTSYEQYF,TGCGCCAGCAGCTTCTCGACAGGGACATCCTACGAGCAGTACTTC
TRBV5-6,NA,TRBJ2-5,NA,CASSLRVLETQYF,TGTGCCAGCAGCTTAAGGGTATTGGAGACCCAGTACTTC
TRBV5-1,NA,TRBJ2-3,NA,CASSPVAASTDTQYF,TGCGCCAGCAGCCCTGTTGCGGCTAGCACAGATACGCAGTATTTT
TRBV6-1,NA,TRBJ2-3,NA,CASTWGRDGDTQYF,TGTGCCAGCACCTGGGGCAGGGATGGGGATACGCAGTATTTT
TRBV6-6,NA,TRBJ1-2,NA,CASSQGPSGGGYTF,TGTGCCAGCAGCCAAGGACCCTCGGGAGGGGGCTACACCTTC
TRBV10-3,NA,TRBJ1-2,NA,CATRRNYGYTF,TGTGCCACCCGCAGAAACTATGGCTACACCTTC
TRBV12-5,NA,TRBJ2-7,TRBD2,CASGLTSGSYPTYEQYF,TGTGCTAGTGGTTTGACCAGCGGGAGTTACCCTACCTACGAGCAGTACTTC
TRBV28,NA,TRBJ1-2,TRBD1,CASIGGQHYGYTF,TGTGCCAGCATCGGGGGACAGCACTATGGCTACACCTTC
TRBV21-1,NA,TRBJ1-2,NA,CASSKLRVDRATNYGYTF,TGTGCCAGCAGCAAACTTAGGGTAGACAGGGCCACCAACTATGGCTACACCTTC
TRBV27,NA,TRBJ2-7,NA,CASSRPGPYEQYF,TGTGCCAGCTCCCGACCGGGGCCTTACGAGCAGTACTTC
TRBV19,few,TRBJ2-3,NA,CASSVADTQYF,TGTGCCAGTAGTGTGGCAGATACGCAGTATTTT
TRBV7-8,NA,TRBJ2-5,TRBD1,CASSFTTGSEETQYF,TGTGCCAGCAGCTTTACGACAGGGTCAGAGGAGACCCAGTACTTC
TRBV19,NA,TRBJ1-1,NA,CASSILAMNTEAFF,TGTGCCAGTAGTATACTAGCCATGAACACTGAAGCTTTCTTT
TRBV19,few,TRBJ1-1,NA,CASSISGSNTEAFF,TGTGCCAGTAGTATATCCGGTAGTAACACTGAAGCTTTCTTT
TRBV30,NA,TRBJ1-4,NA,CAWSVQDEKLFF,TGTGCCTGGAGTGTACAGGATGAAAAACTGTTTTTT
TRBV5-4,NA,TRBJ2-2,TRBD2,CASSQGGRGGELFF,TGTGCCAGCAGCCAAGGCGGGAGGGGCGGGGAGCTGTTTTTT
TRBV9,once,TRBJ2-1,TRBD2,CASSVGTSGRAQFF,TGTGCCAGCAGCGTGGGGACTAGCGGGAGAGCGCAGTTCTTC
TRBV7-8,few,TRBJ1-6,NA,CASSLDGNSYNSPLHF,TGTGCCAGCAGCTTAGACGGAAACTCCTATAATTCACCCCTCCACTTT
TRBV30,NA,TRBJ1-3,TRBD1,CAWSHTGGYTIYF,TGTGCCTGGAGTCATACAGGGGGATACACCATATATTTT
TRBV2,NA,TRBJ1-1,NA,CASIRSFGEGTEAFF,TGTGCCAGCATAAGATCATTCGGGGAGGGCACTGAAGCTTTCTTT
TRBV6-5,NA,TRBJ1-4,TRBD1,CASINAGTGQEKLFF,TGTGCCAGCATTAACGCCGGGACAGGGCAAGAAAAACTGTTTTTT
TRBV19,NA,TRBJ2-7,TRBD1,CASRETGDVEQYF,TGTGCCAGTAGGGAAACAGGGGACGTCGAGCAGTACTTC
TRBV29-1,many,TRBJ2-1,TRBD1,CSVDGGTGSRSEQFF,TGCAGCGTTGATGGAGGGACAGGGAGCAGGAGTGAGCAGTTCTTC
TRBV7-6,NA,TRBJ2-2,NA,CASSLVLDGVSPDTGELFF,TGTGCCAGCAGCTTAGTCTTGGACGGAGTTTCCCCCGACACCGGGGAGCTGTTTTTT
TRBV4-1,few,TRBJ1-6,TRBD1,CASSQEGGGGGGNSPLHF,TGCGCCAGCAGCCAAGAAGGGGGCGGAGGAGGCGGCAATTCACCCCTCCACTTT
TRBV6-1,NA,TRBJ1-2,TRBD1,CASSVGQGNYGYTF,TGTGCCAGCAGCGTCGGACAGGGGAACTATGGCTACACCTTC
TRBV4-1,NA,TRBJ2-3,TRBD2,CASSQDPGPSPSGSTDTQYF,TGCGCCAGCAGCCAAGATCCCGGGCCGAGCCCTAGCGGGAGCACAGATACGCAGTATTTT